A selection of T cell receptor beta chains follows, all from one sample in a study of regulatory T cells in long-lasting Graves disease. TCRdb re-called the multiplex PCR reads with MiXCR, one entry per CDR3 protein. There are about 540,000 distinct CDR3 sequences in the sample; approximately 15% occur only once, and under 10% lies in the top ten. These same records also appear under a second study, on T cells in Graves' hyperthyroidism and ophthalmopathy.

Sequenced here: peripheral blood mononuclear cells (PBMCs), sampled at new diagnosis, from a patient treated with antithyroid drugs. These receptors came from a man under 40 with Graves disease. Each CDR3 is given with its conserved first and last residue. The D gene is left open where the match is weak. Clone size, where shown, is once, few, many, or a class for clones that have expanded.

TRBV5-5	many	TRBJ1-2	.	CASSGGVGYTF	TGTGCCAGCAGCGGTGGGGTTGGCTACACCTTC
TRBV2	many	TRBJ1-4	.	CASRPGPATNEKLFF	TGTGCCAGCAGACCGGGACCCGCAACTAATGAAAAACTGTTTTTT
TRBV20-1	few	TRBJ2-3	.	CSARAAGDTQYF	TGCAGTGCTAGAGCCGCAGGAGATACGCAGTATTTT
TRBV5-1	.	TRBJ2-4	TRBD1	CASSGQGAKNIQYF	TGCGCCAGCAGCGGACAGGGAGCCAAAAACATTCAGTACTTC
TRBV7-9	few	TRBJ1-3	.	CASILAASSGNTIYF	TGTGCCAGCATTCTGGCAGCGTCCTCTGGAAACACCATATATTTT
TRBV30	many	TRBJ1-1	.	CAWRLSENTEAFF	TGTGCCTGGAGACTGTCAGAAAACACTGAAGCTTTCTTT
TRBV5-6	.	TRBJ2-5	.	CASSLMEGAIQETQYF	TGTGCCAGCAGCTTGATGGAGGGGGCGATTCAAGAGACCCAGTACTTC
TRBV5-1	many	TRBJ2-5	.	CASRKGLQETQYF	TGCGCCAGCAGGAAGGGGCTTCAAGAGACCCAGTACTTC
TRBV18	.	TRBJ1-1	TRBD1	CASSRGTGSLMNTEAFF	TGTGCCAGCTCCCGGGGGACAGGGTCCCTTATGAACACTGAAGCTTTCTTT
TRBV2	many	TRBJ1-4	.	CASSEGLPTNEKLFF	TGTGCCAGCAGTGAGGGTCTACCAACTAATGAAAAACTGTTTTTT
TRBV6-2/TRBV6-3	many	TRBJ1-5	.	CASKPGDHSNQPQHF	TGTGCCAGCAAACCGGGGGACCATAGCAATCAGCCCCAGCATTTT
TRBV6-1	.	TRBJ2-5	.	CASSTGVYGTQYF	TGTGCCAGTTCGACGGGAGTGTACGGGACCCAGTACTTC
TRBV12-5	many	TRBJ2-2	TRBD2	CASGLVLSGGPGELFF	TGTGCTAGTGGTTTGGTACTTTCGGGAGGGCCCGGGGAGCTGTTTTTT
TRBV14	.	TRBJ2-1	TRBD2	CASSRLTSGMRNEQFF	TGTGCCAGCAGCCGTCTCACTAGCGGGATGCGAAATGAGCAGTTCTTC
TRBV24-1	many	TRBJ2-7	TRBD1	CATSDLRQGVRYEQYF	TGTGCCACCAGTGATTTACGCCAGGGGGTAAGGTACGAGCAGTACTTC
TRBV3-1	many	TRBJ2-1	.	CASSQGWDEQFF	TGTGCCAGCAGCCAAGGCTGGGATGAGCAGTTCTTC
TRBV27	many	TRBJ2-5	.	CASSSTPGQETQYF	TGTGCCAGCAGTTCGACCCCCGGCCAAGAGACCCAGTACTTC
TRBV7-2	.	TRBJ2-6	.	CASSYGFSYSGANVLTF	TGTGCCAGCAGCTATGGCTTCTCCTACTCTGGGGCCAACGTCCTGACTTTC
TRBV29-1	.	TRBJ1-6	.	CSVEVRPRVSPLHF	TGCAGCGTTGAAGTTAGGCCACGGGTCTCACCCCTCCACTTT
TRBV6-4	many	TRBJ2-5	.	CASTNEREGGGRETQYF	TGTGCCAGCACTAACGAGAGGGAGGGGGGAGGTCGAGAGACCCAGTACTTC
TRBV27	many	TRBJ2-2	.	CASSTLGTGELFF	TGTGCCAGCAGTACTTTAGGTACCGGGGAGCTGTTTTTT
TRBV18	.	TRBJ2-4	TRBD1	CASSPKGTASLLAKNIQYF	TGTGCCAGCTCACCTAAAGGGACAGCATCATTGCTAGCCAAAAACATTCAGTACTTC